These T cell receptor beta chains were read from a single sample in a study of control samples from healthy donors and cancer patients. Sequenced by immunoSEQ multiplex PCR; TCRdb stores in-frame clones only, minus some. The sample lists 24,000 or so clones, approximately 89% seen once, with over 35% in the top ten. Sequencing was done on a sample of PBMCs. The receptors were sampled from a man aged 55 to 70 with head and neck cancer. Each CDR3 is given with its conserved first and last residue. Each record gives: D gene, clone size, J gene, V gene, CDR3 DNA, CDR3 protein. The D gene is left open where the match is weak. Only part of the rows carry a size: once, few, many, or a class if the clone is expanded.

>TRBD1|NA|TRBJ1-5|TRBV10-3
TGTGCCATCAGTGAGTCACAGGGGGGAAATCAGCCCCAGCATTTT
CAISESQGGNQPQHF
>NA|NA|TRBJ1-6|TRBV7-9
TGTGCCAGCAGCTTAGCCGGAAGTTCACCCCTCCACTTT
CASSLAGSSPLHF
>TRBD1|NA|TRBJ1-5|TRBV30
TGTGCCTGGAGTAAGGCGGACAGGGAGGGTCAGCCCCAGCATTTT
CAWSKADREGQPQHF
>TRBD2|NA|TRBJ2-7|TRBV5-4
TGTGCCAGCAGCTTGGTGGCTAGCGGGGCCTACGAGCAGTACTTC
CASSLVASGAYEQYF
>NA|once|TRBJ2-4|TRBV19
TGTGCCAGTAGTATCGGACAAACCCTAAACATTCAGTACTTC
CASSIGQTLNIQYF
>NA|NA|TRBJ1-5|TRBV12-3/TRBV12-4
TGTGCCAGCAGCGGACAGTCCAATCAGCCCCAGCATTTT
CASSGQSNQPQHF
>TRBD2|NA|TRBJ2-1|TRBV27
TGTGCCAGCAGTTTACTTTTAGCGGGAGGGGTTGATGAGCAGTTCTTC
CASSLLLAGGVDEQFF
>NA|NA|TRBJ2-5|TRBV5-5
TGTGCCAGCAGGAAGGGGGGGCCGGGAGAGACCCAGTACTTC
CASRKGGPGETQYF
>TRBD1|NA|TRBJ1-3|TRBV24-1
TGTGCCACCCTAGGACAGGGGATACTTTGTCGTCCGCTACCCTCTGGAAACACCATATATTTT
CATLGQGILCRPLPSGNTIYF
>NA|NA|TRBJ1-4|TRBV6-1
TGTGCCAGCAGTGAGGTGGGGGATGAAAAACTGTTTTTT
CASSEVGDEKLFF
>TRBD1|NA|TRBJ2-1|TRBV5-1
TGCGCCAGCAGCCTCGGAACAGGGGTGGGCAATGAGCAGTTCTTC
CASSLGTGVGNEQFF
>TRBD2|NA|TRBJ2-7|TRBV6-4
TGTGCCAGAAGGACGGCTAGCGGGCGGAACGTCTACGAGCAGTACTTC
CARRTASGRNVYEQYF
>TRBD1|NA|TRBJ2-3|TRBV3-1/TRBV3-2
TGTGCCAGCAGCCCCGGGACAGGGATCACAGATACGCAGTATTTT
CASSPGTGITDTQYF
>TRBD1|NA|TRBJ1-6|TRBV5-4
TGTGCCAGCAGCTTGGGACAGGGGGCGCGATCACCCCTCCACTTT
CASSLGQGARSPLHF
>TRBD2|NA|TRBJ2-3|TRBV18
TGTGCCAGCTCAGTTTCCCTAGCGGGAGTTACGGATACGCAGTATTTT
CASSVSLAGVTDTQYF
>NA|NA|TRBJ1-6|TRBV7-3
TGTGCCAGCAGCGCCGACAGGAGTTCACCCCTCCACTTT
CASSADRSSPLHF
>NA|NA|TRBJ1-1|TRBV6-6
TGTGCCAGCAGATCACAGGGGAACACTGAAGCTTTCTTT
CASRSQGNTEAFF
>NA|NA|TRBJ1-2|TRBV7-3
TGTGCCAGCAGCTTAAATGGCGGGAACTATGGCTACACCTTC
CASSLNGGNYGYTF
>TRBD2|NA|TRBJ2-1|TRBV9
TGTGCCAGCCAGCGGGAGGGGTCCTACAATGAGCAGTTCTTC
CASQREGSYNEQFF
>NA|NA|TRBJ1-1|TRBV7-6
TGTGCCAGCAGCTTAGACGGGGCCCCCAACACTGAAGCTTTCTTT
CASSLDGAPNTEAFF
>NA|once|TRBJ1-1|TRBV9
TGTGCCAGCAGCGTATCTTTACAGGGCGACCGAGGGATTCCTGAAGCTTTCTTT
CASSVSLQGDRGIPEAFF
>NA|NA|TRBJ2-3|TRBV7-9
TGTGCCAGCAGCTTAGTCTCTGCGGACCCGGGAGATACGCAGTATTTT
CASSLVSADPGDTQYF
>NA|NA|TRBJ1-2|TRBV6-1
TGTGCCAGCAGTGAAGGCGGCCGTCGGTATGGCTACACCTTC
CASSEGGRRYGYTF
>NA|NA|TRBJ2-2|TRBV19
TGTGCCAGTAGTTGGAGATTAGGGTCCGGGGAGCTGTTTTTT
CASSWRLGSGELFF
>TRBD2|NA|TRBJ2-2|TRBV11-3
TGTGCCAGCAGCTTGATAGCGGGAGGGGGTACCGGGGAGCTGTTTTTT
CASSLIAGGGTGELFF
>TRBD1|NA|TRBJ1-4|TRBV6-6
TGTGCCAGCAGTCCGGGCGACCAACAGGGGGGAAATGAAAAACTGTTTTTT
CASSPGDQQGGNEKLFF
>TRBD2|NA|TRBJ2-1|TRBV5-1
TGCGCCAGCAGTCCTTCCACTAGCGGGAGAATCAATGAGCAGTTCTTC
CASSPSTSGRINEQFF
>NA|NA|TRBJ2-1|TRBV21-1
TGTGCCAGCAGCAAAGTCAGGACAGGGGGAAGCGGGGGAACGAACTATGAGCAGTTCTTC
CASSKVRTGGSGGTNYEQFF
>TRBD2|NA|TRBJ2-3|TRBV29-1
TGCAGCGTTGAACCTATGACTAGCGGGGTCACAGATACGCAGTATTTT
CSVEPMTSGVTDTQYF
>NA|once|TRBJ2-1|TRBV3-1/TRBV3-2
TGTGCCAGCAGCCAGAACGACAATGAGCAGTTCTTC
CASSQNDNEQFF
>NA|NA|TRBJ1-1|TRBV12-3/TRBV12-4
TGTGCCAGCAGTTGGACGACGGGAGCTGAAGCTTTCTTT
CASSWTTGAEAFF
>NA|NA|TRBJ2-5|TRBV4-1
TGCGCCAGCAGCCAAGATATTGAAGAGACCCAGTACTTC
CASSQDIEETQYF
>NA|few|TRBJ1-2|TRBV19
TGTGCCACCAGAACGTATGGCTACACCTTC
CATRTYGYTF
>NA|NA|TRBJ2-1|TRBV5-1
TGCGCCAGCAGCTTGGATACGAGCTCCTACAATGAGCAGTTCTTC
CASSLDTSSYNEQFF
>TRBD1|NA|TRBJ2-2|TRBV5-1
TGCGCCAGCAGCCCAGACAGGGCCGGCACCGGGGAGCTGTTTTTT
CASSPDRAGTGELFF
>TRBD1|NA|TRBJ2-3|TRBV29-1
TGCAGCGTAGGACAGGGAGGAGATACGCAGTATTTT
CSVGQGGDTQYF
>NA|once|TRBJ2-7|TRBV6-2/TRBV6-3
TGTGCCAGCAGCCGGGACTACGAGCAGTACTTC
CASSRDYEQYF
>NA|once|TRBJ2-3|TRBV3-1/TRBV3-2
TGTGCCAGCAGCCAAGTCGAGACGCAGTATTTT
CASSQVETQYF
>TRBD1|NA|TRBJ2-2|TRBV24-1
TGTGCCACCAGTGATGGGGACAGGGGATACACCGGGGAGCTGTTTTTT
CATSDGDRGYTGELFF
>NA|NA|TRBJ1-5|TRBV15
TGTGCCACCAGCAGCGATTCAAATCAGCCCCAGCATTTT
CATSSDSNQPQHF